These T cell receptor beta chains were read from a single sample in a study of B cell selection in AIRE deficiency. Sequencing was performed with immunoSEQ multiplex PCR; in TCRdb, only in-frame clones are kept and a portion is missing. This table holds 20,000 to 25,000 clones, approximately 94% found once. Sequences were obtained from Tregs sorted from PBMCs. The receptors were gathered from a human donor with AIRE deficiency. Each CDR3 is given with its conserved first and last residue. Fields, in order: clone size, J gene, D gene, V gene, CDR3 DNA, CDR3 protein. The D gene is left open where the match is weak. Not every row has a clone size; where given, it reads once, few, many or a size class.

clone size: NA; J gene: TRBJ1-1; D gene: NA; V gene: TRBV5-5; CDR3 DNA: TGTGCCAGCAGCTTCCCGAACACTGAAGCTTTCTTT; CDR3 protein: CASSFPNTEAFF
clone size: once; J gene: TRBJ1-1; D gene: NA; V gene: TRBV19; CDR3 DNA: TGTGCCAGTAGCCAGACAGAATATTCTGAAGCTTTCTTT; CDR3 protein: CASSQTEYSEAFF
clone size: NA; J gene: TRBJ1-4; D gene: NA; V gene: TRBV6-6; CDR3 DNA: TGTGCCAGCAGTGCAACCCAAGGTGAAAAACTGTTTTTT; CDR3 protein: CASSATQGEKLFF
clone size: NA; J gene: TRBJ2-7; D gene: NA; V gene: TRBV19; CDR3 DNA: TGTGCCAGTAGTATATCTGCCAGGGCCCACGAGCAGTACTTC; CDR3 protein: CASSISARAHEQYF
clone size: NA; J gene: TRBJ1-4; D gene: NA; V gene: TRBV5-1; CDR3 DNA: TGCGCCAGCAGCTTGATAGGCGAGCCTGGGCTGGAAAAACTGTTTTTT; CDR3 protein: CASSLIGEPGLEKLFF
clone size: NA; J gene: TRBJ1-2; D gene: NA; V gene: TRBV28; CDR3 DNA: TGTGCCAGCACCGAATGGGCTGAAGGCTACACCTTC; CDR3 protein: CASTEWAEGYTF
clone size: NA; J gene: TRBJ2-3; D gene: NA; V gene: TRBV20-1; CDR3 DNA: TGCAGTGCTTATAAAGATACGCAGTATTTT; CDR3 protein: CSAYKDTQYF
clone size: NA; J gene: TRBJ2-3; D gene: TRBD2; V gene: TRBV7-3; CDR3 DNA: TGTGCCAGCAGCCTGATGCGGGGGTTCGCAGATACGCAGTATTTT; CDR3 protein: CASSLMRGFADTQYF
clone size: NA; J gene: TRBJ1-3; D gene: NA; V gene: TRBV6-7; CDR3 DNA: TGTGCCAGCAGTTACGGGAGCTCTGGAAACACCATATATTTT; CDR3 protein: CASSYGSSGNTIYF
clone size: NA; J gene: TRBJ2-1; D gene: NA; V gene: TRBV5-1; CDR3 DNA: TGCGCCAGCAGCACAGGAACCCCTCCCAATGAGCAGTTCTTC; CDR3 protein: CASSTGTPPNEQFF
clone size: NA; J gene: TRBJ2-7; D gene: TRBD2; V gene: TRBV7-8; CDR3 DNA: TGTGCCAGCAGCTTAGGAAGGGCGGGAGGTTTCTACGAGCAGTACTTC; CDR3 protein: CASSLGRAGGFYEQYF
clone size: NA; J gene: TRBJ2-1; D gene: TRBD2; V gene: TRBV18; CDR3 DNA: TGTGCCAGCTCACCACTTTCCGGTTCGGGGGGTGAGCAGTTCTTC; CDR3 protein: CASSPLSGSGGEQFF
clone size: NA; J gene: TRBJ2-1; D gene: NA; V gene: TRBV11-3; CDR3 DNA: TGTGCCAGCAGCTTATTTCGCAGGGGTTACAATGAGCAGTTCTTC; CDR3 protein: CASSLFRRGYNEQFF
clone size: NA; J gene: TRBJ1-4; D gene: TRBD1; V gene: TRBV6-6; CDR3 DNA: TGTGCCAGCAGTTACCGGAGGGGGCATGGGGAAAAACTGTTTTTT; CDR3 protein: CASSYRRGHGEKLFF
clone size: NA; J gene: TRBJ1-1; D gene: TRBD1; V gene: TRBV2; CDR3 DNA: TGTGCCAGCAGGGGGACAGGGAGGGGGGAAGCTTTCTTT; CDR3 protein: CASRGTGRGEAFF
clone size: NA; J gene: TRBJ1-6; D gene: NA; V gene: TRBV4-1; CDR3 DNA: TGCGCCAGCAGCCACGGTAGACAGGTTAATTCACCCCTCCACTTT; CDR3 protein: CASSHGRQVNSPLHF